The present T cell receptor beta chain was sequenced within a study of T cells in Graves' hyperthyroidism and ophthalmopathy. As to this clonotype: No antigen is known for it.

Points from the study as a whole: Within blood appeared most thyroid clonotypes that had expanded above 0.001.

Authors of the study amplified TCR beta CDR3 regions from RNA transcripts. Primed by the HTBI set, a first-round RT-PCR was run on the TCR CDR3. A single record per CDR3 protein comes from TCRdb applying MiXCR to the multiplex PCR reads. The data contain around 520,000 distinct CDR3 sequences, approximately 14% of them singletons. Patients aged 18 to 65 had newly diagnosed hyperthyroidism lasting under 2 months. Used for diagnoses were clinical symptoms, serum thyroxine and TRAb, thyroid ultrasound and orbital computed tomography. After removal of 5 bases from V and 8 bases from J, the junction contained 14 bases not matched to a gene. The CDR3 runs to 16 residues.

The rearrangement uses TRBV12-3 or TRBV12-4 and TRBJ2-1; 8 bases match TRBD2. Sequencing used blood. The TCR was taken from a woman between 40 and 55 years old with Graves' hyperthyroidism. The CDR3 bases are TGTGCCAGCAGTGCCTCAATAGCGGGGAGGAGTTATGAGCAGTTCTTC. It specifies CASSASIAGRSYEQFF.